What follows are 17 T cell receptor beta chains derived from one specimen sequenced in a study of OX40 agonist ivuxolimab in advanced cancers. The repertoire was sequenced with immunoSEQ multiplex PCR; TCRdb's copy has only in-frame clones and lacks some. The table records tens of thousands of clones, approximately 90% of them present only once. The sample was CD4+ or CD8+ T cells sorted from blood, taken in a trial of the OX40 agonist ivuxolimab. These receptors were collected from an adult with an advanced solid tumor such as melanoma, head and neck, liver or kidney cancer.

This clone was found once. The rearrangement links TRBV27 to TRBJ2-3, with unresolved D. There are 15 residues in the CDR3. The V gene's germline CDR1 is MNHEY and CDR2 SMNVEV (reference sequence). The V end lost 4 bases, the J end lost 0 bases, and 11 bases lay between the germline ends. The CDR3: CASSYFPSSTDTQYF. CDR3 DNA sequence: TGTGCCAGCAGTTACTTCCCAAGCAGCACAGATACGCAGTATTTT.

V is TRBV19 and J is TRBJ2-7; D uncertain. This CDR3 is built from 14 residues. Trimming cost V 1 base and J 2 bases, with 9 bases left between them. Germline V CDR1 and CDR2: LNHDA, SQIVND (reference sequence). Written as DNA, the CDR3 is TGTGCCAGTAGTATAGGGGGTACTACCTACGAGCAGTACTTC. Its translation: CASSIGGTTYEQYF.

This chain connects TRBV6-4 to TRBJ2-2; D is uncertain. The germline V gene encodes CDR1 MRHNA and CDR2 SNTAGT. Trimming cost V 1 base and J 0 bases, with 9 bases left between them. This CDR3 comprises 16 residues. CDR3 region: CASSDLPGSNTGELFF. The CDR3 DNA reads as TGTGCCAGCAGTGACTTGCCGGGTTCGAACACCGGGGAGCTGTTTTTT.

The gene calls are TRBV6-6 and TRBJ2-7, with TRBD1 identical over 8 bases. V shed 6 bases and J 5 bases; nucleotides not matched to a gene: 9. Germline V lookup: CDR1 MNHNY, CDR2 SVGAGI (reference sequence). This CDR3 contains 14 residues. This CDR3 reads CASSLTGVRDEQYF. CDR3 DNA: TGTGCCAGCAGCCTGACAGGGGTCAGGGACGAGCAGTACTTC.

The chain recombines TRBV6-1 with TRBJ2-7; 7 bases match TRBD2. Germline CDR1 MNHNS, CDR2 SASEGT. The CDR3 has 15 residues. Losses at the gene ends were 7 bases for V and 0 bases for J; bases not matched to a gene: 9. CDR3 loop: CASTPEVAGSYEQYF. The CDR3 DNA sequence: TGTGCCAGCACCCCCGAGGTAGCGGGCTCCTACGAGCAGTACTTC.

The rearrangement uses TRBV7-9 and TRBJ2-5; D gene unclear. Germline-derived CDR1 and CDR2 are SEHNR and FQNEAQ (reference sequence). Trimming took 4 bases from V and 5 from J, leaving 8 bases between them. CDR3 length equals 12 residues. As DNA, the CDR3 is TGTGCCAGCAGCTACACACAGGAGACCCAGTACTTC. It codes for CASSYTQETQYF.

This sequence joins TRBV27 and TRBJ1-5; no reliable D call. Germline CDR1 and CDR2: MNHEY and SMNVEV (reference sequence). The CDR3 sequence is 14 residues long. Trimming left V 1 base short and J 5 bases short, with 9 bases between. The CDR3: CASSLLGLDQPQHF. In nucleotides, the CDR3 is TGTGCCAGCAGTTTATTGGGCTTGGATCAGCCCCAGCATTTT.

V gene TRBV6-5 combines with J gene TRBJ2-7; possibly TRBD1 for D (6 bases). With 5 bases removed from V and 2 bases from J, the gap between germline ends came to 16 bases. The CDR3 consists of 15 residues. The V gene's germline CDR1 is MNHEY and CDR2 SVGAGI. The DNA of the CDR3 is TGTGCCAGCAGTACCTTGGACAGCCCGACCTACGAGCAGTACTTC. Translating it yields CASSTLDSPTYEQYF.

V and J are TRBV7-2 and TRBJ1-4; no reliable D call. The V gene's germline CDR1 is SGHTA and CDR2 FQGNSA. The length of the CDR3 is 15 residues. Trimming took off 1 base at V and 0 bases at J, with 6 bases between the two ends. The CDR3 DNA follows: TGTGCCAGCAGCTTAGAAGGGACAACTAATGAAAAACTGTTTTTT. It codes for CASSLEGTTNEKLFF.

The chain uses TRBV27 and TRBJ1-5; unclear D gene. Trimming cost V 3 bases and J 2 bases, with 5 bases left between them. CDR1 is MNHEY, CDR2 SMNVEV, per germline (reference sequence). CDR3 length: 13 residues. The CDR3 is CASSLAGNQPQHF. DNA of the CDR3: TGTGCCAGCAGTTTGGCAGGCAATCAGCCCCAGCATTTT.

J is TRBJ1-4 and V is TRBV28; D unclear. This CDR3 is built from 15 residues. Trimming left V 3 bases short and J 4 bases short, with 12 bases between. Per germline, CDR1 MDHEN and CDR2 SYDVKM. The CDR3 DNA is TGTGCCAGCAGTTTTGGCACTAGGGTTAATGAAAAACTGTTTTTT. Its translation is CASSFGTRVNEKLFF.

CDR3 region: CAWSVLPGMNTEAFF. The CDR3 coding sequence is TGTGCCTGGAGTGTACTCCCAGGGATGAACACTGAAGCTTTCTTT. The rearrangement joins TRBV30 to TRBJ1-1, with D perhaps matching TRBD1 (5 bases). The germline V and J ends were trimmed by 0 bases and 0 bases, with 11 bases remaining between them. Germline V gene sequence: CDR1 GTSNPN, CDR2 SVGIG (reference sequence). The CDR3 covers 15 residues.

The chain joins TRBV15 to TRBJ1-5; TRBD1 is a possible D gene (5 bases). V was cut by 0 bases and J by 0 bases, with 15 bases left in between. The CDR3 sequence is 18 residues long. Germline-derived CDR1 and CDR2 are LNHNV and YYDKDF (reference sequence). This CDR3 reads CATSRDKPGRYSNQPQHF. CDR3 nucleotides: TGTGCCACCAGCAGAGATAAACCAGGGAGATATAGCAATCAGCCCCAGCATTTT.

The chain employs TRBV6-6 and TRBJ2-5, with D possibly being TRBD1 or TRBD2 (5 bases each). Trimming removed 2 bases at V and 9 bases at J, with 13 bases between. The CDR3 spans 13 residues. Germline loops: CDR1 MNHNY, CDR2 SVGAGI (reference sequence). In DNA form, the CDR3 reads TGTGCCAGCAGTTACGGGTCAGTGGGGGCCCAGTACTTC. Its translation is CASSYGSVGAQYF.

The chain is built from TRBV29-1 and TRBJ2-7; D is ambiguous. V was shortened by 6 bases and J by 5 bases, with 11 bases between the two germline ends. Germline V gives CDR1 SQVTM, CDR2 ANQGSEA. This CDR3 is built from 11 residues. CDR3 DNA: TGCAGCGTGGTTTCGGTGCACGAGCAGTACTTC. As protein: CSVVSVHEQYF.

J is TRBJ2-5 and V is TRBV27; 7 bases align to TRBD2. Germline V gene lookup returns CDR1 MNHEY and CDR2 SMNVEV (reference sequence). V shed 5 bases, J shed 5 bases, and the junction held 14 bases outside the gene matches. This CDR3 contains 16 residues. As DNA, the CDR3 is TGTGCCAGCAGTCCCCGGGCGGCGGGAGTTGAGGAGACCCAGTACTTC. Protein: CASSPRAAGVEETQYF.

The chain couples TRBV27 to TRBJ2-1, with a tentative D call TRBD2 (6 bases). The CDR3 has 14 amino acids. V lost 4 bases and J 4 bases, leaving 11 bases between the germline ends. The germline V gene encodes CDR1 MNHEY and CDR2 SMNVEV (reference sequence). DNA for the CDR3: TGTGCCAGCAGTTGGTCTAGCGTGTACAATGAGCAGTTCTTC. Encoded protein: CASSWSSVYNEQFF.